The 17 T cell receptor beta chains reported below all come from one sample, sequenced in a study of CD8 T cell repertoires and HIV-1 epitope variants. Repertoires were generated with immunoSEQ multiplex PCR, while TCRdb's copy carries only in-frame clones and drops some. The table shows more than 85,000 clones, with around 75% occurring only once. Sequenced sample: uncultured baseline CD8+ T cells from peripheral blood mononuclear cells (PBMCs). These receptors were collected from a male donor with HIV.

This rearrangement joins TRBV28 to TRBJ2-3, with 11 bases fitting TRBD2. CDR3 length: 16 residues. The V segment lost 3 bases and the J segment 6 bases; nucleotides outside the gene matches: 8. CDR1 and CDR2 (germline): MDHEN, SYDVKM. The chain's CDR3 is CASSLWLAGGSDTQYF. DNA of the CDR3: TGTGCCAGCAGTTTGTGGCTAGCGGGAGGATCGGATACGCAGTATTTT.

This chain connects TRBV5-4 to TRBJ2-7; D gene unclear. Germline CDR1 and CDR2: SGHNT and YYREEE (reference sequence). Trimming cost V 0 bases and J 3 bases, with 4 bases left between them. This CDR3 contains 12 residues. CDR3 DNA: TGTGCCAGCAGCTTGGGGGGCTACGAGCAGTACTTC. It is translated as CASSLGGYEQYF.

V and J are TRBV9 and TRBJ1-2; D gene unclear. Germline V gene lookup returns CDR1 SGDLS and CDR2 YYNGEE. V was pared by 0 bases and J by 5 bases, with 8 bases between. The CDR3 sequence is 13 residues long. This chain's CDR3 is CASSVEESYGYTF. The CDR3 DNA reads TGTGCCAGCAGCGTAGAAGAGTCTTATGGCTACACCTTC. The complete variable domain, with remaining parts taken from reference TRBV9 and TRBJ1-2, reads DSGVTQTPKHLITATGQRVTLRCSPRSGDLSVYWYQQSLDQGLQFLIQYYNGEERAKGNILERFSAQQFPDLHSELNLSSLELGDSALYFCASSVEESYGYTFGSGTRLTVV.

This chain links TRBV4-2 with TRBJ2-1; D may be TRBD2 (6 bases). This CDR3 spans 16 amino acids. CDR1 LGHNA and CDR2 YNFKEQ come from the germline V gene. V lost 4 bases and J 0 bases, leaving 13 bases between the germline ends. The CDR3 loop is CASSLIAVSSYNEQFF. CDR3 nucleotides: TGTGCCAGCAGCCTTATAGCGGTTAGCTCCTACAATGAGCAGTTCTTC.

The rearrangement links TRBV9 to TRBJ1-1, with D uncertain. CDR1 and CDR2 (germline): SGDLS, YYNGEE. The V gene lost 0 bases and the J gene lost 8 bases, with 11 bases spanning the gap. This CDR3 spans 13 amino acids. The CDR3 bases are TGTGCCAGCAGCGTAGCTACGGAAACGGAAGCTTTCTTT. Residues: CASSVATETEAFF.

This clone was picked up a small number of times. V gene TRBV6-1 combines with J gene TRBJ2-5; D is possibly TRBD1 (6 bases). Germline CDR1 MNHNS, CDR2 SASEGT. The CDR3 is 14 residues long. The V end lost 7 bases, the J end lost 1 base, and 13 bases lay between the germline ends. CDR3 sequence: CASTLDRFQETQYF. CDR3 in DNA: TGTGCCAGCACTCTAGACAGGTTCCAAGAGACCCAGTACTTC.

This chain uses TRBV19 with TRBJ2-5, with TRBD2 as a possible D gene (7 bases). CDR3 length equals 14 residues. The V gene's germline CDR1 is LNHDA and CDR2 SQIVND (reference sequence). The V and J ends lost 7 bases and 4 bases respectively, with 16 bases between them. The CDR3 here is CASMGGAKGETQYF. The CDR3 DNA follows: TGTGCCAGTATGGGGGGGGCGAAGGGAGAGACCCAGTACTTC.

In this sample, this clone turned up a few times. V usage is TRBV19 and J usage is TRBJ2-2, with 8 nucleotides matching TRBD2. Germline lookup yields CDR1 LNHDA and CDR2 SQIVND (reference sequence). The CDR3 length is 15 residues. The V gene end was trimmed by 5 bases and the J gene end by 7 bases; junction bases not matched to a gene: 9. CDR3 residues: CASSSPGLVSGELFF. In DNA form, the CDR3 reads TGTGCCAGTAGTTCCCCGGGACTAGTTAGCGGGGAGCTGTTTTTT.

The V gene is TRBV6-5, the J gene TRBJ2-1; perhaps TRBD2 as D (5 bases). V shed 5 bases and J shed 0 bases, with 11 bases lying between them. The CDR3 loop spans 15 amino acids. Per germline, CDR1 MNHEY and CDR2 SVGAGI. The CDR3 loop reads CASSPSGSSYNEQFF. The CDR3 DNA sequence: TGTGCCAGCAGTCCTTCGGGGAGCTCCTACAATGAGCAGTTCTTC.

CDR3 sequence reads: CASSPHDSSSYNEQFF. The CDR3 nucleotides read TGTGCCAGCAGCCCACACGACTCAAGCTCCTACAATGAGCAGTTCTTC. The chain combines TRBV9 with TRBJ2-1; D is undetermined. The ends were cut back, 4 bases at V and 0 bases at J, with 14 bases in the middle. The CDR3 has 16 residues. From germline, CDR1 is SGDLS and CDR2 YYNGEE.

The sample holds a few counts of this clone. The chain combines TRBV19 with TRBJ1-4; D gene ambiguous. V was trimmed by 4 bases and J by 0 bases, leaving 3 bases between them. The V gene's germline CDR1 is LNHDA and CDR2 SQIVND (reference sequence). This CDR3 comprises 13 residues. The CDR3 DNA reads TGTGCCAGTAGTACCGCAACTAATGAAAAACTGTTTTTT. Translation: CASSTATNEKLFF.

This clone turned up a few times. This chain uses TRBV7-9 with TRBJ2-3; unclear D gene. The CDR3 runs to 15 residues. Per the germline V gene, CDR1 is SEHNR and CDR2 is FQNEAQ (reference sequence). Trimming left V 1 base short and J 0 bases short, with 8 bases between. This chain's CDR3 is CASSLGTYSTDTQYF. CDR3 DNA sequence: TGTGCCAGCAGCTTAGGTACTTATAGCACAGATACGCAGTATTTT.

This sequence joins TRBV27 and TRBJ1-5; 7 bases are shared with TRBD1. The CDR3 contains 14 residues. V dropped 6 bases and J dropped 5; count of bases not matched to a gene: 7. Germline V lookup: CDR1 MNHEY, CDR2 SMNVEV (reference sequence). CDR3 region: CASSWGQGDQPQHF. CDR3 coding DNA: TGTGCCAGCAGCTGGGGCCAGGGGGATCAGCCCCAGCATTTT.

This clone was observed a handful of times. The chain recombines TRBV7-8 with TRBJ2-1, with a weak D call TRBD1 (6 bases). V dropped 5 bases and J dropped 7 bases, with 12 bases sitting between them. Germline assignment: CDR1 SGHVS and CDR2 FQNEAQ. The length of the CDR3 is 13 residues. The CDR3 sequence is CASSLMRGNEQFF. In DNA form, the CDR3 reads TGTGCCAGCAGCCTAATGAGGGGGAATGAGCAGTTCTTC.

CDR3 nucleotides: TGTGCCAGCAGCTTGGCAGAGGGTAATGAAAAACTGTTTTTT. It codes for CASSLAEGNEKLFF. The chain joins TRBV5-4 to TRBJ1-4; D call uncertain. Germline assignment: CDR1 SGHNT and CDR2 YYREEE (reference sequence). The CDR3 sequence is 14 residues long. Trimming took off 0 bases at V and 4 bases at J, with 7 bases between the two ends.

This clone appeared once. This chain joins TRBV25-1 and TRBJ1-6; TRBD1 aligns across 7 bases. With 6 bases clipped from V and 8 bases from J, the junction kept 4 bases outside the gene matches. The CDR3 consists of 13 residues. Germline-derived CDR1 and CDR2 are MGHDK and SYGVNS. The CDR3 DNA reads TGTGCCAGCAGACAGGGGTCTGATTCACCCCTCCACTTT. Amino acids: CASRQGSDSPLHF.

The chain is built from TRBV28 and TRBJ1-6; 12 bases fit TRBD1. The germline V gene encodes CDR1 MDHEN and CDR2 SYDVKM. Losses at the gene ends were 7 bases for V and 12 bases for J; bases not matched to a gene: 10. The CDR3 loop spans 15 amino acids. DNA for the CDR3: TGTGCCAGCACCATACCGGGACAGGGGGCACAACCCCTCCACTTT. Its protein product is CASTIPGQGAQPLHF.